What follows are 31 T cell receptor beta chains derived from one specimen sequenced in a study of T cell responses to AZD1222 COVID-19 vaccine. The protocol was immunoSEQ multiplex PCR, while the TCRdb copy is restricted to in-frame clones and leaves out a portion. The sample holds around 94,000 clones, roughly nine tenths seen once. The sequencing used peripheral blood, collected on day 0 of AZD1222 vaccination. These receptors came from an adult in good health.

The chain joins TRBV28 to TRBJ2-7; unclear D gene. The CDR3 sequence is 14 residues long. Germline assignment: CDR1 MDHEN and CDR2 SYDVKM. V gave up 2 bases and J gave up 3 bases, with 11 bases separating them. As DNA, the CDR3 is TGTGCCAGCAGTTTAGGGCAGCTTTTCTACGAGCAGTACTTC. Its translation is CASSLGQLFYEQYF.

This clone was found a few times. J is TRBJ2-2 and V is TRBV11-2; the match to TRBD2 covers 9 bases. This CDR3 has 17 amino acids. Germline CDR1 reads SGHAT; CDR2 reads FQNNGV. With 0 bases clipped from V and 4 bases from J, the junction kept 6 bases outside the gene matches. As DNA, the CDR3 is TGTGCCAGCAGCTTAGATCGGCTAGCGGGGCGCACCGGGGAGCTGTTTTTT. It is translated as CASSLDRLAGRTGELFF.

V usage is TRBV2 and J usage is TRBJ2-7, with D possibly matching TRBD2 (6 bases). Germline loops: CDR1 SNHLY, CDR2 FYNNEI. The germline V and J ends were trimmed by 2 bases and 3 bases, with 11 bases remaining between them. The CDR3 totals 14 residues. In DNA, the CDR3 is TGTGCCAGCAGTGAAACGATCGGGGGCTACGAGCAGTACTTC. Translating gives CASSETIGGYEQYF.

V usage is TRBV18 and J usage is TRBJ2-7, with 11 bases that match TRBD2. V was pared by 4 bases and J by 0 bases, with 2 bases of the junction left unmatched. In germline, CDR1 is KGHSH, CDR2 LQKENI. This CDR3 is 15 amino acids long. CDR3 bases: TGTGCCAGCTCACAACTAGCGGGAGACTCCTACGAGCAGTACTTC. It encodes CASSQLAGDSYEQYF. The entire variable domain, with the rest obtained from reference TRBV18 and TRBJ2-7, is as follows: NAGVMQNPRHLVRRRGQEARLRCSPMKGHSHVYWYRQLPEEGLKFMVYLQKENIIDESGMPKERFSAEFPKEGPSILRIQQVVRGDSAAYFCASSQLAGDSYEQYFGPGTRLTVT.

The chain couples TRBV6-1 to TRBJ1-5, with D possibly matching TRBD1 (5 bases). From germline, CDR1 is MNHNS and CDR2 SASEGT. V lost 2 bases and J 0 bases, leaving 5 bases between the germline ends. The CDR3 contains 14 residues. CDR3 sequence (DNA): TGTGCCAGCAGTGAAACAGGTAGCAATCAGCCCCAGCATTTT. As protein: CASSETGSNQPQHF.

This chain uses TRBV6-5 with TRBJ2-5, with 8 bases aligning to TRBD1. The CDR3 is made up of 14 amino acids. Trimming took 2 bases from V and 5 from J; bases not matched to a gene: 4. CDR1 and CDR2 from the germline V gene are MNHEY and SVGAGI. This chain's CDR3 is CASSYGRGLETQYF. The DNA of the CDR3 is TGTGCCAGCAGTTACGGCAGGGGGCTGGAGACCCAGTACTTC.

CDR3 nucleotides: TGTGCCAGCAGTGTAGCGGGAGCCAGCACAGATACGCAGTATTTT. It translates to CASSVAGASTDTQYF. This sequence joins TRBV11-2 and TRBJ2-3, with 9 bases matching TRBD2. The J segment lost 0 bases and the V segment lost 6 bases, leaving 4 bases of the junction unmatched. Germline assignment: CDR1 SGHAT and CDR2 FQNNGV. This CDR3 region has 15 residues.

The CDR3, as DNA: TGTGCCAGCAGCGTAGGCGGGGGGGCCGAAAATGAGCAGTTCTTC. This sequence encodes CASSVGGGAENEQFF. This chain links TRBV9 with TRBJ2-1; 9 bases match TRBD2. The CDR3 has 15 residues. After removal of 0 bases from V and 7 bases from J, the junction contained 5 bases not matched to a gene. Germline V gene lookup returns CDR1 SGDLS and CDR2 YYNGEE.

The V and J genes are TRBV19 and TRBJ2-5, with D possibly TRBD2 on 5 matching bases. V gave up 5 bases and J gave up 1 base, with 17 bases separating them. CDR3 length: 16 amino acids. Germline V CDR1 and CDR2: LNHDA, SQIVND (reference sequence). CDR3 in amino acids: CASSAPSPAGQETQYF. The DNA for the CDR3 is TGTGCCAGTAGTGCACCATCCCCGGCGGGCCAAGAGACCCAGTACTTC. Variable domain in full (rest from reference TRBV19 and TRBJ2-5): DGGITQSPKYLFRKEGQNVTLSCEQNLNHDAMYWYRQDPGQGLRLIYYSQIVNDFQKGDIAEGYSVSREKKESFPLTVTSAQKNPTAFYLCASSAPSPAGQETQYFGPGTRLLVL.

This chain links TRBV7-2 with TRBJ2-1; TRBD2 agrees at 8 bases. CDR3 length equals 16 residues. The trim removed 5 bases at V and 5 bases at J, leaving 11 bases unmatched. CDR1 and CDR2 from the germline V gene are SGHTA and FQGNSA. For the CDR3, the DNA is TGTGCCAGCAGCCAAAGACCCAGCGGGGGTAACAATGAGCAGTTCTTC. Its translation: CASSQRPSGGNNEQFF. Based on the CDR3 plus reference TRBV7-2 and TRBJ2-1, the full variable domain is GAGVSQSPSNKVTEKGKDVELRCDPISGHTALYWYRQSLGQGLEFLIYFQGNSAPDKSGLPSDRFSAERTGGSVSTLTIQRTQQEDSAVYLCASSQRPSGGNNEQFFGPGTRLTVL.

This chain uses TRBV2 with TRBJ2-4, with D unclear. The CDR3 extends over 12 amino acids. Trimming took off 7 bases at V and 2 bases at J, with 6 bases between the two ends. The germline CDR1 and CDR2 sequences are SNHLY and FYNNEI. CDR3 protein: CASTGTKNIQYF. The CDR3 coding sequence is TGTGCCAGCACTGGGACCAAAAACATTCAGTACTTC.

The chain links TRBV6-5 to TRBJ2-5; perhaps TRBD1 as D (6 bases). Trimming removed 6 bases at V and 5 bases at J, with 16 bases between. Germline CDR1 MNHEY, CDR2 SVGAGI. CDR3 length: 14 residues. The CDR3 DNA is TGTGCCAGCAGACTAGGTTGGGGGCAGGAGACCCAGTACTTC. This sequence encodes CASRLGWGQETQYF.

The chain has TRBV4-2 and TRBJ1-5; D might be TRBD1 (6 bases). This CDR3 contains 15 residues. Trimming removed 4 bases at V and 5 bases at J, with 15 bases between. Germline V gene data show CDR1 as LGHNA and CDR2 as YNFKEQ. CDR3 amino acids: CASSRTRGPDQPQHF. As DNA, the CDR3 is TGTGCCAGCAGCCGCACCAGGGGCCCCGATCAGCCCCAGCATTTT.

CDR3 sequence: CASSNAGTAMGYEQYF. The CDR3 DNA is TGTGCCAGCAGCAATGCCGGGACGGCCATGGGATACGAGCAGTACTTC. The chain recombines TRBV21-1 with TRBJ2-7. TRBV21-1 is a pseudogene segment. The length of the CDR3 is 16 residues.

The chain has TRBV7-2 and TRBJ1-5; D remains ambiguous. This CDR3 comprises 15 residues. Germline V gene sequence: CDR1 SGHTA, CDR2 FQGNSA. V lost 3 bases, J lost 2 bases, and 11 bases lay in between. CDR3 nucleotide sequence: TGTGCCAGCAGCTTTTACACCGGAGGCAATCAGCCCCAGCATTTT. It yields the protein CASSFYTGGNQPQHF.

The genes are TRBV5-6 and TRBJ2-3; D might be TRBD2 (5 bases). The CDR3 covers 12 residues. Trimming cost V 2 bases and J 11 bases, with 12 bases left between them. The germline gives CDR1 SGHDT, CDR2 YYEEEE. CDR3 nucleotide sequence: TGTGCCAGCAGCTTATCGGGAATTAGGCAGTATTTT. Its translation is CASSLSGIRQYF. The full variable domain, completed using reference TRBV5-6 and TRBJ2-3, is DAGVTQSPTHLIKTRGQQVTLRCSPKSGHDTVSWYQQALGQGPQFIFQYYEEEERQRGNFPDRFSGHQFPNYSSELNVNALLLGDSALYLCASSLSGIRQYFGPGTRLTVL.

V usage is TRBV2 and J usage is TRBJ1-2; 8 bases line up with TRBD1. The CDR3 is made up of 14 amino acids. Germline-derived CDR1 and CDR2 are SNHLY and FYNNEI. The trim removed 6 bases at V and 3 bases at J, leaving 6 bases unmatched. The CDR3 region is CASSIDRGDYGYTF. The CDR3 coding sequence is TGTGCCAGCAGCATCGACAGGGGAGACTATGGCTACACCTTC.

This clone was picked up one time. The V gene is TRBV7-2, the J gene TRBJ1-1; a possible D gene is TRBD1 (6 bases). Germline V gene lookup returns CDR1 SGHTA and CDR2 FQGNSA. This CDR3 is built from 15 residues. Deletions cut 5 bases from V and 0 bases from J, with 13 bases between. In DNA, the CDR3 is TGTGCCAGCAGCCTCGGGGGCGTCCTGAACACTGAAGCTTTCTTT. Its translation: CASSLGGVLNTEAFF.

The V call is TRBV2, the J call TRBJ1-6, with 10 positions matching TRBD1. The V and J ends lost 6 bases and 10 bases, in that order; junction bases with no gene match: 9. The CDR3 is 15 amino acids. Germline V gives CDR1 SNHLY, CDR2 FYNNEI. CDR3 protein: CASRVGQGERSPLHF. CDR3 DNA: TGTGCCAGCAGGGTAGGACAGGGGGAACGGTCACCCCTCCACTTT.

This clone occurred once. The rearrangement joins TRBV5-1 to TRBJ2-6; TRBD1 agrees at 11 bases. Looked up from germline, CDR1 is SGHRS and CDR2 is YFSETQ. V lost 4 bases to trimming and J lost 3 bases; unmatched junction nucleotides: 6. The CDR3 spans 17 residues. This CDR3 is CASSSGQGAGGANVLTF. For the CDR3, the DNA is TGCGCCAGCAGCAGCGGACAGGGGGCTGGTGGGGCCAACGTCCTGACTTTC.

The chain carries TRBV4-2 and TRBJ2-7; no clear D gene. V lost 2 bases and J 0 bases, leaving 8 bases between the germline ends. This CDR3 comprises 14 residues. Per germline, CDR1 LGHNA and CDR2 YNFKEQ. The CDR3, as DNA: TGTGCCAGCAGCCAAAGCCGCGGCTCCTACGAGCAGTACTTC. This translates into CASSQSRGSYEQYF.

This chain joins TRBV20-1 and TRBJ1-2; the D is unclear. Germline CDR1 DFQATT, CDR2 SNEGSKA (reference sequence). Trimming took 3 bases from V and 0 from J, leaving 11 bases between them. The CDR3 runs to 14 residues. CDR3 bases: TGCAGTGCTAGTTCGGCCCAGGCTAACTATGGCTACACCTTC. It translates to CSASSAQANYGYTF.

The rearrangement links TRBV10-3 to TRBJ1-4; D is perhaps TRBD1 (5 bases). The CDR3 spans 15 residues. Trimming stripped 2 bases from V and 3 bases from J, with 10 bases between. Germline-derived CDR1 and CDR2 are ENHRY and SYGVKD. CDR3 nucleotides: TGTGCCATCAGTGAGGGGGTAGGGGCTAATGAAAAACTGTTTTTT. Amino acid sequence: CAISEGVGANEKLFF.

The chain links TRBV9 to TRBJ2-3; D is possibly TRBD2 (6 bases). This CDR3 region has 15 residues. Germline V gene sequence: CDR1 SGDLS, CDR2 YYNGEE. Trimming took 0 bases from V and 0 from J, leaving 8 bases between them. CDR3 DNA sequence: TGTGCCAGCAGCGTAGGCGGGGCTAGCACAGATACGCAGTATTTT. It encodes CASSVGGASTDTQYF.

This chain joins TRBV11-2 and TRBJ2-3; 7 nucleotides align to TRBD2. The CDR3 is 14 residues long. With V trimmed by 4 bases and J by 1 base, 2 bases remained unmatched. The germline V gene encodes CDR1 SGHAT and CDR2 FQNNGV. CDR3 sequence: CASSSAGGTDTQYF. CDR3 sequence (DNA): TGTGCCAGCAGCTCCGCGGGGGGCACAGATACGCAGTATTTT.

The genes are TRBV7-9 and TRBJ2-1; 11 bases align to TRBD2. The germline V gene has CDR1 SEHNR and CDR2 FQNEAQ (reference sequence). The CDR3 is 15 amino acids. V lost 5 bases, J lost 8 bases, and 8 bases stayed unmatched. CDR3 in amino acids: CASSLSGRASDEQFF. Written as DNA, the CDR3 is TGTGCCAGCAGCCTTAGCGGGAGGGCCTCCGATGAGCAGTTCTTC.

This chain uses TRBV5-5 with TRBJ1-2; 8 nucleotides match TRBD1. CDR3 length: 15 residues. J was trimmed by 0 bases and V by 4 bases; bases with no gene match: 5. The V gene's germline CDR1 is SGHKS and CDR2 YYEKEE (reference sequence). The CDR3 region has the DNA TGTGCCAGCAGCCCTGGACAGGGAGCTAACTATGGCTACACCTTC. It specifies CASSPGQGANYGYTF.

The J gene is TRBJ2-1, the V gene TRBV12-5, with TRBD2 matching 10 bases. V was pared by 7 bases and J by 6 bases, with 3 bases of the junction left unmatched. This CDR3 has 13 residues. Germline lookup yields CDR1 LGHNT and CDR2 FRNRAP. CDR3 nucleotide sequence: TGTGCTAGTGCCCTAGCGGGGGTCAATGAGCAGTTCTTC. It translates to CASALAGVNEQFF.

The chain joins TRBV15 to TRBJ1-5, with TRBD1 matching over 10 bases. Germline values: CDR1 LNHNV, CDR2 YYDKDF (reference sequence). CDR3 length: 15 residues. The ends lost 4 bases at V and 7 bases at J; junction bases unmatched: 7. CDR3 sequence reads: CATSMGTGERQPQHF. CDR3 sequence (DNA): TGTGCCACCAGCATGGGGACAGGGGAACGGCAGCCCCAGCATTTT.

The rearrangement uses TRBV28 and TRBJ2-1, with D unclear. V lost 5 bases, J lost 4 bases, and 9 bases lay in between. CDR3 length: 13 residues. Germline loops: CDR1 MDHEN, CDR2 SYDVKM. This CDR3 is CASSAGPYNEQFF. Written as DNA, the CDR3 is TGTGCCAGCAGTGCCGGCCCATACAATGAGCAGTTCTTC.

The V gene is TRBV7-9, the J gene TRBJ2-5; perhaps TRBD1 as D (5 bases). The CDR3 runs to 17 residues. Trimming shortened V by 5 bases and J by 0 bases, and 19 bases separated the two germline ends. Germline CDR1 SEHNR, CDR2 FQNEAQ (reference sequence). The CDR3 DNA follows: TGTGCCAGCAGCCCCCGTCGAGCAGCAGGGAACCAAGAGACCCAGTACTTC. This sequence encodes CASSPRRAAGNQETQYF. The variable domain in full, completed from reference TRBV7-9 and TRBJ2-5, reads DTGVSQNPRHKITKRGQNVTFRCDPISEHNRLYWYRQTLGQGPEFLTYFQNEAQLEKSRLLSDRFSAERPKGSFSTLEIQRTEQGDSAMYLCASSPRRAAGNQETQYFGPGTRLLVL.